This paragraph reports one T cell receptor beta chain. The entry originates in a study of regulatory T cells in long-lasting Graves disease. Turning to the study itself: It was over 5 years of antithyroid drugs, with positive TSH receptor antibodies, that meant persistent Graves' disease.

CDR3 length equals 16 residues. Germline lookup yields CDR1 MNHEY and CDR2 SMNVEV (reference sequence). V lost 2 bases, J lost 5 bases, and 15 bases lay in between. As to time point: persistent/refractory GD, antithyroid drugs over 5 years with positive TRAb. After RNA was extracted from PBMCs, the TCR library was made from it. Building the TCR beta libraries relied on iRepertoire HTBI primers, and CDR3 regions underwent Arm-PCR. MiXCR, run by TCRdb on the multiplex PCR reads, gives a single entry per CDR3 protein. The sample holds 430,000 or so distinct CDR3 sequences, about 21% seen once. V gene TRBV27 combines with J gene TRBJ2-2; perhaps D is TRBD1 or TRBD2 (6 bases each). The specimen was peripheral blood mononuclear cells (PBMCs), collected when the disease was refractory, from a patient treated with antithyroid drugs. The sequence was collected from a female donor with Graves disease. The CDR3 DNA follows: TGTGCCAGCAGTTTAACCGGGAGAGGGGGTACCGGGGAGCTGTTTTTT. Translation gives CASSLTGRGGTGELFF.